Presented here are 30 T cell receptor beta chains from one specimen sequenced in a study of control samples from healthy donors and cancer patients. Using immunoSEQ multiplex PCR, the repertoire was profiled, and TCRdb retains in-frame clones only, with some absent. The sample lists just over 6,500 clones, roughly 80% seen once, with 16% in the top ten. Material: formalin-fixed, paraffin-embedded tissue. The source is a male donor with melanoma.

This chain connects TRBV5-1 to TRBJ1-2; a weak D match, TRBD1 (6 bases). Germline V CDR1 and CDR2: SGHRS, YFSETQ. This CDR3 comprises 12 residues. The V end lost 8 bases, the J end lost 8 bases, and 16 bases lay between the germline ends. The CDR3 DNA reads as TGCGCCAGTTGGGGGCAGGAGGAGGGCTACACCTTC. This codes for CASWGQEEGYTF.

This clone was detected only a few times. The chain carries TRBV5-4 and TRBJ2-2; D is undetermined. Trimming shortened V by 0 bases and J by 7 bases, and 7 bases separated the two germline ends. CDR3 length equals 13 residues. The germline V gene encodes CDR1 SGHNT and CDR2 YYREEE (reference sequence). This CDR3 is CASSLGRHGELFF. CDR3 in DNA: TGTGCCAGCAGCTTGGGACGCCACGGGGAGCTGTTTTTT.

The chain links TRBV7-6 to TRBJ1-2; D gene ambiguous. The CDR3 sequence is 13 residues long. Trimming took 2 bases from V and 8 from J, leaving 12 bases between them. CDR1 SGHVS and CDR2 FNYEAQ come from the germline V gene. CDR3 coding DNA: TGTGCCAGCAGCTTAAGTCAGACGCAGGGCTACACCTTC. Protein sequence: CASSLSQTQGYTF.

V is TRBV6-5 and J is TRBJ1-1; unclear D gene. The V end lost 8 bases, the J end lost 1 base, and 11 bases lay between the germline ends. The CDR3 runs 13 residues. Germline CDR1 reads MNHEY; CDR2 reads SVGAGI. DNA for the CDR3: TGTGCCAGCTCCCTGGAGGAGAACACTGAAGCTTTCTTT. Translation gives CASSLEENTEAFF.

The chain couples TRBV30 to TRBJ1-5; TRBD1 aligns across 12 bases. Unmatched junction bases numbered 7, after V lost 3 bases and J lost 7 bases. CDR3 length: 15 amino acids. Per germline, CDR1 GTSNPN and CDR2 SVGIG (reference sequence). The CDR3 reads CAWSRDRGPGQPQHF. The CDR3 DNA sequence: TGTGCCTGGAGCCGGGACAGGGGGCCGGGGCAGCCCCAGCATTTT.

This chain links TRBV7-2 with TRBJ1-3, with 9 bases that match TRBD1. There are 18 residues in the CDR3. Germline V gene lookup returns CDR1 SGHTA and CDR2 FQGNSA. The ends lost 5 bases at V and 4 bases at J; junction bases unmatched: 15. The chain's CDR3 is CASSPGQGYTWAGNTIYF. The CDR3 DNA reads TGTGCCAGCAGCCCGGGACAGGGTTATACGTGGGCGGGAAACACCATATATTTT.

J is TRBJ2-7 and V is TRBV4-1, with D unresolved. The V end lost 0 bases, the J end lost 0 bases, and 6 bases lay between the germline ends. This CDR3 has 14 amino acids. Germline CDR1 and CDR2: MGHRA and YSYEKL. CDR3 protein: CASSQDPTSYEQYV. The CDR3 DNA follows: TGCGCCAGCAGCCAAGATCCGACCTCCTACGAGCAGTACGTC.

The gene calls are TRBV6-5 and TRBJ2-1, with no clear D. The CDR3 is made up of 14 amino acids. In germline, CDR1 is MNHEY, CDR2 SVGAGI. V lost 5 bases, J lost 0 bases, and 8 bases lay in between. DNA of the CDR3: TGTGCCAGCAGTATGGAACTCTCCTACAATGAGCAGTTCTTC. It codes for CASSMELSYNEQFF.

V usage is TRBV6-5 and J usage is TRBJ2-7; TRBD1 or TRBD2 may be the D gene (5 bases each). Germline V gene lookup returns CDR1 MNHEY and CDR2 SVGAGI. CDR3 length: 15 residues. The ends were cut back, 5 bases at V and 0 bases at J, with 14 bases in the middle. In DNA, the CDR3 is TGTGCCAGCAGTCGCCGGGACCTGAACTCCTACGAGCAGTACTTC. It encodes CASSRRDLNSYEQYF.

The CDR3 region is CASSTINEQYF. The CDR3 DNA reads TGTGCCAGCAGTACGATAAACGAGCAGTACTTC. This sequence joins TRBV12-3 or TRBV12-4 and TRBJ2-7; no clear D. This CDR3 region has 11 residues. V was cut by 5 bases and J by 5 bases, with 7 bases left in between.

This clone showed up just once. The V call is TRBV11-3, the J call TRBJ2-1; tentatively, D is TRBD1 (6 bases). Trimming left V 4 bases short and J 4 bases short, with 8 bases between. The CDR3 runs to 13 residues. The germline V gene has CDR1 SGHNT and CDR2 YENEEA. The chain's CDR3 is CASSSTGYNEQFF. The CDR3 DNA sequence: TGTGCCAGCAGCTCTACAGGGTACAATGAGCAGTTCTTC.

The rearrangement uses TRBV5-5 and TRBJ2-1, with TRBD2 identical over 7 bases. Trimming removed 0 bases from V and 0 bases from J; junction bases left unmatched: 3. The CDR3 consists of 16 residues. Germline values: CDR1 SGHKS, CDR2 YYEKEE (reference sequence). CDR3 residues: CASSLVAGVSYNEQFF. CDR3 in DNA: TGTGCCAGCAGCTTGGTGGCGGGGGTCTCCTACAATGAGCAGTTCTTC.

The V gene is TRBV5-1, the J gene TRBJ1-5; D is possibly TRBD1 (6 bases). The germline gives CDR1 SGHRS, CDR2 YFSETQ. This CDR3 contains 14 residues. The V end was cut by 2 bases, the J end by 4 bases, with 10 bases between. CDR3 DNA sequence: TGCGCCAGCAGCTTAGGACAGAGGAATCAGCCCCAGCATTTT. Amino acids: CASSLGQRNQPQHF.

This clone was observed a handful of times. The V and J genes are TRBV7-3 and TRBJ1-1, with D perhaps TRBD1 (6 bases). The CDR3 loop spans 15 amino acids. V was cut by 3 bases and J by 1 base, with 12 bases left in between. Germline V gene sequence: CDR1 SGHTA, CDR2 FQGTGA. The DNA of the CDR3 is TGTGCCAGCAGCTTCATGGGGGGCTCGAACACTGAAGCTTTCTTT. This translates into CASSFMGGSNTEAFF.

The V gene is TRBV7-6, the J gene TRBJ1-1; 9 bases fit TRBD1. Germline V lookup: CDR1 SGHVS, CDR2 FNYEAQ. The junction had 14 bases not matched to a gene; V was cut back by 5 bases and J by 1 base. There are 18 residues in the CDR3. CDR3 loop: CASSIGRDRVLRNTEAFF. CDR3 sequence (DNA): TGTGCCAGCAGCATTGGCCGGGACAGGGTACTTCGGAACACTGAAGCTTTCTTT.

The chain uses TRBV19 and TRBJ2-5, with TRBD2 matching over 7 bases. Germline V gives CDR1 LNHDA, CDR2 SQIVND (reference sequence). V was clipped by 3 bases and J by 0 bases; unmatched bases: 1. CDR3 length: 14 amino acids. CDR3 nucleotide sequence: TGTGCCAGTAGTATGGGAGGGGACCAAGAGACCCAGTACTTC. Its translation: CASSMGGDQETQYF.

This chain links TRBV29-1 with TRBJ2-5; maybe TRBD2 (5 bases). The germline gives CDR1 SQVTM, CDR2 ANQGSEA. This CDR3 region has 16 residues. Trimming took 3 bases from V and 1 from J, leaving 18 bases between them. The CDR3, as DNA: TGCAGCGTTGAGGGAGCGTGGGGAGAAATCCAAGAGACCCAGTACTTC. Protein sequence: CSVEGAWGEIQETQYF.

This chain joins TRBV5-4 and TRBJ1-2; D might be TRBD1 (6 bases). V was cut by 1 base and J by 5 bases, with 9 bases left in between. The CDR3 is 13 amino acids. Germline V gene data show CDR1 as SGHNT and CDR2 as YYREEE (reference sequence). CDR3 loop: CASSLRGNYGYTF. The CDR3 DNA follows: TGTGCCAGCAGCTTGAGGGGGAATTATGGCTACACCTTC. The full variable domain, with the rest looked up from reference TRBV5-4 and TRBJ1-2, is ETGVTQSPTHLIKTRGQQVTLRCSSQSGHNTVSWYQQALGQGPQFIFQYYREEENGRGNFPPRFSGLQFPNYSSELNVNALELDDSALYLCASSLRGNYGYTFGSGTRLTVV.

In this sample, this clone turned up once. V usage is TRBV7-9 and J usage is TRBJ2-3; 7 nucleotides agree with TRBD2. The germline V gene encodes CDR1 SEHNR and CDR2 FQNEAQ (reference sequence). The CDR3 has 16 amino acids. The junction had 10 bases not matched to a gene; V was cut back by 5 bases and J by 2 bases. The CDR3 region is CASSILGGSDTDTQYF. CDR3 DNA: TGTGCCAGCAGCATCCTTGGCGGGAGCGACACAGATACGCAGTATTTT.

The chain joins TRBV2 to TRBJ1-5; D may be TRBD1 (6 bases). The CDR3 has 13 amino acids. Germline V gene lookup returns CDR1 SNHLY and CDR2 FYNNEI. V shed 7 bases and J shed 3 bases, with 10 bases lying between them. As DNA, the CDR3 is TGTGCCAGCATGCGGGACACCAATCAGCCCCAGCATTTT. Its protein is CASMRDTNQPQHF.

The CDR3 loop is CASSQERGAGELFF. In DNA form, the CDR3 reads TGTGCCAGCAGCCAAGAACGGGGGGCCGGGGAGCTGTTTTTT. V and J are TRBV14 and TRBJ2-2, with 7 nucleotides matching TRBD2. Unmatched junction bases numbered 1, after V lost 0 bases and J lost 6 bases. From germline, CDR1 is SGHDN and CDR2 FVKESK. The length of the CDR3 is 14 residues.

The chain carries TRBV11-2 and TRBJ2-2, with TRBD1 matching over 7 bases. The trim removed 1 base at V and 1 base at J, leaving 3 bases unmatched. The CDR3 consists of 16 residues. CDR1 and CDR2 from the germline V gene are SGHAT and FQNNGV. CDR3: CASSLVRGRNTGELFF. CDR3 nucleotide sequence: TGTGCCAGCAGCTTAGTGAGGGGGCGGAACACCGGGGAGCTGTTTTTT.

The rearrangement joins TRBV4-3 to TRBJ1-4; 8 nucleotides line up with TRBD1. Per germline, CDR1 LGHNA and CDR2 YSLEER. V was clipped by 0 bases and J by 2 bases; unmatched bases: 11. This CDR3 has 19 residues. The CDR3 region is CASSQDQGARYGTNEKLFF. The CDR3 region has the DNA TGCGCCAGCAGCCAAGACCAGGGGGCGCGTTATGGGACTAATGAAAAACTGTTTTTT.

The chain links TRBV4-2 to TRBJ1-2, with 8 bases aligning to TRBD1. Germline assignment: CDR1 LGHNA and CDR2 YNFKEQ. The V segment lost 0 bases and the J segment 2 bases; nucleotides outside the gene matches: 2. This CDR3 spans 15 amino acids. The CDR3 is CASSQDRDRNYGYTF. In DNA, the CDR3 is TGTGCCAGCAGCCAAGATAGGGACAGGAACTATGGCTACACCTTC.

CDR3 loop: CASREAGAQETQYF. CDR3 bases: TGTGCCAGTAGGGAAGCGGGGGCCCAAGAGACCCAGTACTTC. The chain employs TRBV19 and TRBJ2-5; 8 bases match TRBD2. The CDR3 covers 14 residues. V lost 6 bases to trimming and J lost 1 base; unmatched junction nucleotides: 4. In germline, CDR1 is LNHDA, CDR2 SQIVND (reference sequence).

This clone has a handful of counts. V is TRBV2 and J is TRBJ2-2; D uncertain. The CDR3 consists of 14 residues. V was trimmed by 6 bases and J by 4 bases, leaving 12 bases between them. Germline lookup yields CDR1 SNHLY and CDR2 FYNNEI. The CDR3 here is CASRARDLTGELFF. Written as DNA, the CDR3 is TGTGCCAGCAGAGCCAGAGACCTCACCGGGGAGCTGTTTTTT.

For the CDR3, the DNA is TGTGCCAGCAGCCAAGAGGAGGCAGGGGGAGGCAATGAGCAGTTCTTC. Protein product: CASSQEEAGGGNEQFF. The V and J genes are TRBV4-2 and TRBJ2-1; maybe TRBD1 (7 bases). The V and J ends lost 0 bases and 6 bases respectively, with 15 bases between them. The CDR3 length is 16 residues. CDR1 and CDR2 from the germline V gene are LGHNA and YNFKEQ.

The chain carries TRBV2 and TRBJ2-3, with 9 bases that match TRBD1. J was trimmed by 3 bases and V by 5 bases; bases with no gene match: 6. There are 15 residues in the CDR3. In germline, CDR1 is SNHLY, CDR2 FYNNEI. In nucleotides, the CDR3 is TGTGCCAGCAGTCCACAGGGGGCTAGGACAGATACGCAGTATTTT. Its protein is CASSPQGARTDTQYF.

The rearrangement uses TRBV7-2 and TRBJ1-6, with 8 bases identical to TRBD1. The V gene end was trimmed by 4 bases and the J gene end by 0 bases; junction bases not matched to a gene: 8. This CDR3 is 18 amino acids long. In germline, CDR1 is SGHTA, CDR2 FQGNSA. The CDR3 DNA sequence: TGTGCCAGCAGCTCCGGTCCAGGGGGCGCCTCCTATAATTCACCCCTCCACTTT. It codes for CASSSGPGGASYNSPLHF.

The genes are TRBV4-1 and TRBJ2-7, with D maybe TRBD2 (5 bases). CDR1 and CDR2 from the germline V gene are MGHRA and YSYEKL. The V and J ends lost 0 bases and 2 bases respectively, with 11 bases between them. The CDR3 consists of 15 residues. The CDR3 protein is CASSQDRTVPYEQYF. CDR3 bases: TGCGCCAGCAGCCAAGACCGGACTGTCCCCTACGAGCAGTACTTC.